This paragraph covers one T cell receptor (beta chain) sequence. The source of the sample is a study of blood T cell repertoires in COVID-19. Study-wide context: Acute-phase and convalescent COVID-19 samples originated in the United States, Italy and Spain.

Per the original methods: Nucleated cell counts were estimated from reference gene primer amplification. Clones were read by immunoSEQ multiplex PCR, and TCRdb kept only the in-frame ones, dropping some. Clone size and the V and J calls come from that table; the DNA yielded D and trimming. In the table there are a few hundred thousand clones, 86% of which are singletons. Germline CDR1 GTSNPN, CDR2 SVGIG (reference sequence). With V trimmed by 3 bases and J by 4 bases, 6 bases remained unmatched. The CDR3 sequence is 14 residues long. This rearrangement joins TRBV30 to TRBJ1-1; the match to TRBD1 covers 9 bases. Specimen: PBMCs or T cells enriched from blood (not recorded which). This receptor was obtained from a middle-aged woman with acute COVID-19. As DNA, the CDR3 is TGTGCCTGGAGGAAACGACAGGGGGTCACTGAAGCTTTCTTT. Translated: CAWRKRQGVTEAFF.